The 23 T cell receptor beta chains listed next were all sequenced from one sample in a study of molecular identifiers for immune sequencing clone quantification. A single record per CDR3 protein comes from TCRdb applying MiXCR to the PCR reads. The repertoire holds fewer than 45,000 distinct CDR3 sequences, with about a fifth as singletons. Sequenced material: naive CD8+ T cells from blood, with Jurkat cell RNA spiked in. Subset described: FACS-sorted CD8+CD4-CCR7+CD45RA+ naive T cells. The receptors stem from a human donor in good health. Some libraries in this study had Jurkat cell RNA spiked in.

A note on this clonotype: A much larger clone differs from this one at a single base, so this may be a read error. The CDR3 does not close with the conserved phenylalanine or tryptophan, likely indicating a read error. The chain has TRBV15 and TRBJ2-1, with D unclear. The CDR3 runs to 11 residues. The germline CDR1 and CDR2 sequences are LNHNV and YYDKDF (reference sequence). Trimming removed 2 bases at V and 13 bases at J, with 9 bases between. This CDR3 is CATSRQDIQFY. In nucleotides, the CDR3 is TGTGCCACCAGCAGACAGGATATCCAGTTCTAC.

This clonotype showed up many times. The chain employs TRBV5-1 and TRBJ2-3, with D possibly TRBD2 on 6 matching bases. The CDR3 contains 15 residues. V was trimmed by 5 bases and J by 0 bases, leaving 13 bases between them. Germline loops: CDR1 SGHRS, CDR2 YFSETQ. The CDR3 sequence: CASRGVGGSTDTQYF. CDR3 nucleotide sequence: TGCGCCAGCAGGGGGGTCGGGGGTAGCACAGATACGCAGTATTTT.

This clonotype was counted ten times or more. This chain connects TRBV30 to TRBJ1-4; D unresolved. The CDR3 runs to 13 residues. V lost 0 bases, J lost 0 bases, and 2 bases lay in between. Germline V gene data show CDR1 as GTSNPN and CDR2 as SVGIG (reference sequence). The CDR3 reads CAWSVATNEKLFF. DNA of the CDR3: TGTGCCTGGAGTGTTGCAACTAATGAAAAACTGTTTTTT.

By share of the sample, this clonotype is medium-sized. The rearrangement joins TRBV29-1 to TRBJ2-3, with D perhaps TRBD1 (5 bases). The V gene lost 4 bases and the J gene lost 2 bases, with 10 bases spanning the gap. The CDR3 has 13 residues. The V gene's germline CDR1 is SQVTM and CDR2 ANQGSEA. The CDR3 coding sequence is TGCAGCGTTGTGGGGCCTGACACAGATACGCAGTATTTT. Translating gives CSVVGPDTDTQYF.

Ten or more counts support this clonotype. The chain recombines TRBV4-1 with TRBJ1-1, with unresolved D. The CDR3 is 14 amino acids. V was clipped by 6 bases and J by 4 bases, with 15 bases between them. Looked up from germline, CDR1 is MGHRA and CDR2 is YSYEKL. The CDR3 nucleotides read TGCGCCAGCAGACTAGACCCAATGGGCACTGAAGCTTTCTTT. Encoded protein: CASRLDPMGTEAFF.

Comments on this clonotype: Possible read error: a much larger clone is one base away. The chain employs TRBV9 and TRBJ2-3; D gene ambiguous. The J call may be in error: the DNA end matches TRBJ1-5 better. The CDR3 is 16 residues long. Germline V gives CDR1 SGDLS, CDR2 YYNGEE. The CDR3 spells CASSVASSGRTDTQHF. The CDR3, as DNA: TGTGCCAGCAGCGTAGCGTCTAGCGGGAGAACAGATACGCAGCATTTT.

The chain couples TRBV2 to TRBJ2-5, with TRBD1 matching 7 bases. With 10 bases clipped from V and 1 base from J, the junction kept 9 bases outside the gene matches. The CDR3 spans 14 residues. Germline values: CDR1 SNHLY, CDR2 FYNNEI. The CDR3 DNA sequence: TGTGCCATTCAAGGGGGACAGATCCAAGAGACCCAGTACTTC. It specifies CAIQGGQIQETQYF.

This clonotype was detected ten times or more. The chain recombines TRBV6-5 with TRBJ2-7, with unresolved D. The germline CDR1 and CDR2 sequences are MNHEY and SVGAGI. The length of the CDR3 is 14 residues. Trimming cost V 3 bases and J 2 bases, with 11 bases left between them. Here the CDR3 DNA reads TGTGCCAGCAGTTATTCCGGGCAAACCTACGAGCAGTACTTC. Translated: CASSYSGQTYEQYF.

This clonotype was seen a handful of times. V gene TRBV10-2 combines with J gene TRBJ1-3, with 7 bases matching TRBD1. CDR3 length: 16 residues. Germline V gene lookup returns CDR1 WSHSY and CDR2 SAAADI. V was clipped by 2 bases and J by 0 bases; unmatched bases: 4. The CDR3: CASSEGTAFSGNTIYF. The CDR3 DNA reads as TGCGCCAGCAGTGAGGGGACAGCCTTCTCTGGAAACACCATATATTTT.

The chain recombines TRBV11-2 with TRBJ2-7, with TRBD1 matching 9 bases. The germline V gene has CDR1 SGHAT and CDR2 FQNNGV. The CDR3 sequence is 16 residues long. With V trimmed by 2 bases and J by 2 bases, 7 bases remained unmatched. The CDR3 protein is CASSLHRTGATYEQYF. In nucleotides, the CDR3 is TGTGCCAGCAGCTTACATCGGACAGGGGCTACCTACGAGCAGTACTTC.

There are many counts of this clonotype. V is TRBV7-2 and J is TRBJ2-2; no firm D call. The CDR3 has 18 residues. Trimming took 0 bases from V and 3 from J, leaving 17 bases between them. Germline lookup yields CDR1 SGHTA and CDR2 FQGNSA. The CDR3 DNA sequence: TGTGCCAGCAGCTTAGCGGGCGCGGAGCGACTGGACACCGGGGAGCTGTTTTTT. It yields the protein CASSLAGAERLDTGELFF.

This clonotype is classed as medium-sized. The chain employs TRBV5-6 and TRBJ2-3, with TRBD2 matching over 9 bases. The CDR3 is made up of 16 amino acids. Trimming removed 5 bases from V and 0 bases from J; junction bases left unmatched: 7. Germline CDR1 SGHDT, CDR2 YYEEEE. The CDR3 DNA follows: TGTGCCAGCAGACCACCGGGACTAGCAAGCACAGATACGCAGTATTTT. Encoded protein: CASRPPGLASTDTQYF.

This clonotype was observed many times. The chain has TRBV5-1 and TRBJ2-7, with D perhaps being TRBD1 or TRBD2 (5 bases each). This CDR3 region has 13 residues. Trimming cost V 4 bases and J 7 bases, with 15 bases left between them. From germline, CDR1 is SGHRS and CDR2 YFSETQ. The CDR3 spells CASSEGTAWEQYF. In DNA form, the CDR3 reads TGCGCCAGCAGCGAAGGGACGGCCTGGGAGCAGTACTTC.

A remark on this clonotype: A clone one base away is much larger, so this may be a read error. This rearrangement joins TRBV28 to TRBJ1-6; D ambiguous. Germline CDR1 MDHEN, CDR2 SYDVKM. The CDR3 totals 13 residues. The CDR3 DNA sequence: TGTGGCAGCAGTTCCCGTTCATATTCACCCCTCCACTTT. Its protein product is CGSSSRSYSPLHF.

This clonotype was detected once. This may be a read error: a much more frequent sequence differs by one nucleotide. The V call is TRBV13, the J call TRBJ2-7; TRBD1 aligns across 9 bases. The CDR3 consists of 16 residues. From germline, CDR1 is PRHDT and CDR2 FYEKMQ (reference sequence). With V trimmed by 0 bases and J by 5 bases, 8 bases remained unmatched. In DNA form, the CDR3 reads TGTGCCAGCAGCTTAGGAGGGACAGGGCCCCTGCACGAGCAGTACTTC. It yields the protein CASSLGGTGPLHEQYF.

There are a few counts of this clonotype. A clone one base away is much larger, so this may be a read error. Because the CDR3's place on the DNA is in doubt, the DNA is left out and the CDR3 is given as listed by TCRdb. The chain employs TRBV29-1 and TRBJ1-1. The germline V gene has CDR1 SQVTM and CDR2 ANQGSEA. The CDR3 totals 12 residues, both ends included. CDR3 amino acids: CSVVAPGTEALF.

On this clonotype: This sequence may be a read error, since a much larger clone differs from it by one base. This chain joins TRBV4-1 and TRBJ2-5; 8 positions match TRBD1. This CDR3 has 17 amino acids. Germline lookup yields CDR1 MGHRA and CDR2 YSYEKL. Here the CDR3 reads CASSHPPDRGLGETRYF. The CDR3 DNA sequence: TGCGCCAGCAGCCACCCCCCCGACAGGGGTTTGGGGGAGACCCGGTACTTC.

This clonotype has at least ten counts. This chain's CDR3 is CASSRDRVTTNEKLFF. The CDR3 DNA reads as TGCGCCAGCAGCCGGGACAGGGTCACGACTAATGAAAAACTGTTTTTT. This chain joins TRBV4-3 and TRBJ1-4; 9 bases are a match to TRBD1. J gave up 2 bases and V 4 bases, and 5 bases lay outside the gene matches. The CDR3 runs to 16 residues. CDR1 is LGHNA and CDR2 is YSLEER in the germline V gene.

With regard to this clonotype: This may come from a read error, since a much larger clone is one base off. The chain combines TRBV7-7 with TRBJ2-3, with D uncertain. The J call may be faulty, since TRBJ1-5 better matches the DNA end. The CDR3 is 16 residues long. CDR1 SSHAT and CDR2 FNYEAQ come from the germline V gene (reference sequence). The CDR3: CASSLGAAFGTDTQHF. The CDR3 bases are TGTGCCAGCAGCTTAGGCGCCGCTTTTGGAACAGATACGCAGCATTTT.

This clonotype has ten or more counts. This chain joins TRBV2 and TRBJ2-7, with no clear D. This CDR3 comprises 14 residues. V lost 2 bases, J lost 1 base, and 9 bases lay in between. CDR1 and CDR2 from the germline V gene are SNHLY and FYNNEI. CDR3 sequence (DNA): TGTGCCAGCAGTGAATGGTCGGGTTCCTACGAGCAGTACTTC. Amino acid sequence: CASSEWSGSYEQYF.

The chain combines TRBV6-4 with TRBJ1-6; 8 bases line up with TRBD1. After removal of 2 bases from V and 8 bases from J, the junction contained 17 bases not matched to a gene. CDR1 is MRHNA, CDR2 SNTAGT, per germline. The CDR3 extends over 19 amino acids. The CDR3 nucleotides are TGTGCCAGCAGTGACGAGGCGGCCCGTCCCAGGGGGCTGGATTCACCCCTCCACTTT. It codes for CASSDEAARPRGLDSPLHF.

J is TRBJ2-7 and V is TRBV3-1; 8 bases are a match to TRBD2. Trimming took 5 bases from V and 3 from J; bases not matched to a gene: 9. The CDR3 contains 15 residues. CDR1 LGHDT and CDR2 YNNKEL come from the germline V gene (reference sequence). The CDR3 sequence is CASSSLAGLFYEQYF. DNA for the CDR3: TGTGCCAGCAGCTCATTAGCGGGATTATTCTACGAGCAGTACTTC.

This clonotype was seen a handful of times. A read error may explain this, as a much larger clone is one base away. The CDR3 coding sequence is TGTGCCAGCAGCTTGGATAACAGGTTTCGGACAGGTACGCAGTATTTT. This encodes CASSLDNRFRTGTQYF. The genes are TRBV7-9 and TRBJ2-3, with 7 bases identical to TRBD1. Germline-derived CDR1 and CDR2 are SEHNR and FQNEAQ (reference sequence). CDR3 length equals 16 residues. The full variable domain, with the rest looked up from reference TRBV7-9 and TRBJ2-3, is DTGVSQNPRHKITKRGQNVTFRCDPISEHNRLYWYRQTLGQGPEFLTYFQNEAQLEKSRLLSDRFSAERPKGSFSTLEIQRTEQGDSAMYLCASSLDNRFRTGTQYFGPGTRLTVL.